Below, 20 T cell receptor beta chains from the same sample are listed, as sequenced in a study of Ad26.COV2.S vaccination and SARS-CoV-2 variants. Method: immunoSEQ multiplex PCR; TCRdb's copy keeps in-frame clones and lacks some. The sample consists of roughly 400,000 clones, around 91% of them appearing once. Treatment: 15 to 20 received Ad26.COV2.S at low or high dose, single or two shots; about 5 received placebo; per-sample allocation not given. The samples were gathered on day 63 after the first injection of vaccine or placebo. Specimen: peripheral blood, collected in a trial of Ad26.COV2.S vaccine versus placebo. The receptors originated from a person between 18 and 59 years old who received the Ad26.COV2.S COVID-19 vaccine or a placebo.

The V and J genes are TRBV28 and TRBJ1-5; no clear D gene. V was pared by 7 bases and J by 7 bases, with 20 bases between. Germline V gene sequence: CDR1 MDHEN, CDR2 SYDVKM. The CDR3 extends over 15 amino acids. CDR3 bases: TGTGCCAGCACCTTGGCCCTCCCGGGAGCCCAGCCCCAGCATTTT. It specifies CASTLALPGAQPQHF.

Only one count was recorded for this clone. This chain uses TRBV11-3 with TRBJ2-3, with D perhaps being TRBD1 or TRBD2 (6 bases each). Trimming pared 4 bases from V and 6 bases from J, leaving 17 bases between. The V gene's germline CDR1 is SGHNT and CDR2 YENEEA. The CDR3 runs 15 residues. CDR3 loop: CASSSRQAREDTQYF. The CDR3 region has the DNA TGTGCCAGCAGCTCACGACAGGCCCGGGAGGATACGCAGTATTTT. Based on the CDR3 plus reference TRBV11-3 and TRBJ2-3, the full variable domain is EAGVVQSPRYKIIEKKQPVAFWCNPISGHNTLYWYLQNLGQGPELLIRYENEEAVDDSQLPKDRFSAERLKGVDSTLKIQPAELGDSAVYLCASSSRQAREDTQYFGPGTRLTVL.

V gene TRBV27 combines with J gene TRBJ1-1; 7 nucleotides align to TRBD1. The CDR3 is made up of 19 amino acids. Germline V gene data show CDR1 as MNHEY and CDR2 as SMNVEV (reference sequence). With V trimmed by 4 bases and J by 5 bases, 22 bases remained unmatched. The CDR3 sequence is CASSSAKNRGALVSTEAFF. The CDR3 DNA reads TGTGCCAGCAGTTCCGCGAAAAACAGGGGCGCGTTGGTCTCAACTGAAGCTTTCTTT.

The chain carries TRBV15 and TRBJ1-6, with TRBD1 matching over 9 bases. V lost 2 bases and J lost 6; bases outside the gene matches: 2. This CDR3 region has 15 residues. Germline V gives CDR1 LNHNV, CDR2 YYDKDF (reference sequence). The CDR3 spells CATSRRDRVNSPLHF. As DNA, the CDR3 is TGTGCCACCAGCAGAAGGGACAGGGTTAATTCACCCCTCCACTTT.

In its sample, this clone was seen a few times. This chain links TRBV28 with TRBJ2-4, with D possibly being TRBD1 (5 bases). Looked up from germline, CDR1 is MDHEN and CDR2 is SYDVKM. Trimming shortened V by 3 bases and J by 4 bases, and 10 bases separated the two germline ends. The CDR3 length is 14 residues. The CDR3 sequence: CASSFKRGKNIQYF. In nucleotides, the CDR3 is TGTGCCAGCAGTTTCAAAAGGGGTAAAAACATTCAGTACTTC.

CDR3 coding DNA: TGCGCCAGCAGCCACTCACCGGGCTCTGGGGCCAACGTCCTGACTTTC. Amino acid sequence: CASSHSPGSGANVLTF. V and J are TRBV4-3 and TRBJ2-6; D remains ambiguous. The CDR3 contains 16 residues. V was trimmed by 3 bases and J by 0 bases, leaving 9 bases between them. CDR1 and CDR2 (germline): LGHNA, YSLEER.

V and J are TRBV9 and TRBJ2-7; 10 nucleotides align to TRBD1. Germline assignment: CDR1 SGDLS and CDR2 YYNGEE. The CDR3 is 13 residues long. Losses at the gene ends were 2 bases for V and 8 bases for J; bases not matched to a gene: 4. Here the CDR3 DNA reads TGTGCCAGCAGCGTTGAGACAGGGGGCAAGCAGTACTTC. It yields the protein CASSVETGGKQYF.

The chain employs TRBV11-3 and TRBJ2-6; D not resolved. Between the trimmed V and J ends, which lost 3 bases and 0 bases, there was a span of 3 bases. The CDR3 extends over 14 amino acids. Germline V lookup: CDR1 SGHNT, CDR2 YENEEA. The CDR3 is CASSFDSGANVLTF. DNA for the CDR3: TGTGCCAGCAGCTTCGACTCTGGGGCCAACGTCCTGACTTTC.

The chain carries TRBV4-1 and TRBJ1-1; 8 nucleotides agree with TRBD1. The CDR3 is 14 residues long. Trimming at V came to 4 bases and at J to 4 bases, leaving 5 bases not matched to a gene. Per germline, CDR1 MGHRA and CDR2 YSYEKL. CDR3 sequence: CASSRTGGSTEAFF. In DNA, the CDR3 is TGCGCCAGCAGCCGAACAGGGGGGAGCACTGAAGCTTTCTTT.

CDR3: CASSQEPGVGVGKLFF. In DNA, the CDR3 is TGCGCCAGCAGCCAAGAACCGGGCGTTGGGGTGGGAAAACTGTTTTTT. The rearrangement joins TRBV4-1 to TRBJ1-4; D gene uncertain. In germline, CDR1 is MGHRA, CDR2 YSYEKL. V lost 0 bases to trimming and J lost 10 bases, with 18 bases between them. The CDR3 has 16 amino acids.

The rearrangement joins TRBV6-5 to TRBJ1-5, with D possibly being TRBD1 (5 bases). Germline CDR1 is MNHEY and CDR2 is SVGAGI. There are 11 residues in the CDR3. The germline V and J ends were trimmed by 9 bases and 7 bases, with 10 bases remaining between them. Here the CDR3 reads CARSKGQPQHF. The CDR3 nucleotides are TGTGCCAGGAGCAAGGGGCAGCCCCAGCATTTT.

The chain has TRBV29-1 and TRBJ2-1, with 11 bases aligning to TRBD1. V was pared by 4 bases and J by 2 bases, with 7 bases of the junction left unmatched. The CDR3 totals 16 residues. Germline CDR1 and CDR2: SQVTM and ANQGSEA. The CDR3: CSVGGTGGRAYNEQFF. The DNA of the CDR3 is TGCAGCGTTGGTGGGACAGGGGGTCGCGCCTACAATGAGCAGTTCTTC.

The chain carries TRBV7-3 and TRBJ2-3; 7 bases are shared with TRBD2. The CDR3 spans 16 residues. The trim removed 5 bases at V and 0 bases at J, leaving 8 bases unmatched. CDR1 is SGHTA, CDR2 FQGTGA, per germline. This CDR3 is CASSPIAGSSTDTQYF. The CDR3 DNA is TGTGCCAGCAGCCCCATAGCGGGTTCTAGCACAGATACGCAGTATTTT.

The chain employs TRBV4-2 and TRBJ2-7; D remains ambiguous. Trimming left V 0 bases short and J 0 bases short, with 9 bases between. The CDR3 contains 15 residues. CDR1 LGHNA and CDR2 YNFKEQ come from the germline V gene. CDR3 sequence reads: CASSQDRTSSYEQYF. CDR3 bases: TGTGCCAGCAGCCAAGATAGGACCTCCTCCTACGAGCAGTACTTC.

The table lists this clone with a count of one. This chain joins TRBV5-6 and TRBJ1-2; 7 bases are a match to TRBD1. CDR1 is SGHDT, CDR2 YYEEEE, per germline. The CDR3 consists of 15 residues. The junction had 6 bases not matched to a gene; V was cut back by 0 bases and J by 4 bases. CDR3 protein: CASSLAVGGVYGYTF. In DNA, the CDR3 is TGTGCCAGCAGCTTGGCGGTAGGGGGCGTCTATGGCTACACCTTC.

This clone was seen just once. This chain links TRBV28 with TRBJ2-1; TRBD1 might be the D (5 bases). This CDR3 contains 16 residues. Germline CDR1 is MDHEN and CDR2 is SYDVKM. V lost 5 bases and J lost 2, with 16 bases in between. The chain's CDR3 is CASSRPPGNPYNEQFF. Written as DNA, the CDR3 is TGTGCCAGCAGTCGCCCCCCAGGGAACCCCTACAATGAGCAGTTCTTC.

The gene calls are TRBV6-5 and TRBJ2-1, with TRBD2 matching 13 bases. Germline V gene sequence: CDR1 MNHEY, CDR2 SVGAGI. V lost 6 bases and J lost 10; bases outside the gene matches: 9. The CDR3 extends over 15 amino acids. The CDR3 protein is CASSQTSGRYGEQFF. The CDR3 DNA is TGTGCCAGCAGCCAGACTAGCGGGAGGTACGGGGAGCAGTTCTTC.

The gene calls are TRBV12-3 or TRBV12-4 and TRBJ2-1; D uncertain. Trimming stripped 1 base from V and 12 bases from J, with 13 bases between. CDR3 length equals 13 residues. CDR3 loop: CASSLGGSLGQFF. The CDR3 nucleotides read TGTGCCAGCAGTTTAGGGGGTAGTTTGGGGCAGTTCTTC.

V gene TRBV5-1 combines with J gene TRBJ2-1; 9 bases fit TRBD2. The CDR3 runs to 18 residues. Trimming took 3 bases from V and 4 from J; bases not matched to a gene: 14. From germline, CDR1 is SGHRS and CDR2 YFSETQ. The CDR3 sequence is CASSWREGSGRLYNEQFF. CDR3 sequence (DNA): TGCGCCAGCAGCTGGAGGGAGGGGAGCGGGAGGTTGTACAATGAGCAGTTCTTC.

The chain combines TRBV11-2 with TRBJ2-7, with a tentative D call TRBD2 (6 bases). The CDR3 extends over 14 amino acids. V lost 1 base, J lost 2 bases, and 9 bases lay in between. Germline CDR1 and CDR2: SGHAT and FQNNGV. As DNA, the CDR3 is TGTGCCAGCAGCTTAGCATGGGGGGCCTACGAGCAGTACTTC. Translating it yields CASSLAWGAYEQYF.